Here is one T cell receptor beta chain with its context. The antigen remains undetermined. iaTreg cells were HLA-DR+ Treg cells. Roughly 11-patient cohort: around 11 active juvenile idiopathic arthritis patients, 3 polyarticular, 8 oligoarticular. This specimen comes from a study of synovial regulatory T cells in juvenile arthritis. Method: immunoSEQ multiplex PCR; TCRdb's copy keeps in-frame clones and lacks some. The record lists over 7,500 clones, of which the ten most abundant hold less than 2%. The V gene's germline CDR1 is MNHEY and CDR2 SMNVEV (reference sequence). The CDR3 totals 15 residues. No nucleotide data were recorded. Findings and caveats of the study: Across patients, iaTreg TCR repertoires were mostly private, partly shared with synovial Teff and blood CPL. Synovial Treg CDR3 sequences overlapped more with iaTregs than other circulating Tregs. Inflammation-associated Treg cells in blood had less TCR diversity than the remaining blood Treg cells.

The chain has TRBV27 and TRBJ2-7; the TCRdb D gene call, TRBD2, has no DNA to confirm it. The sample taken for sequencing was Treg cells from blood. Indicated subset: HLA-DR+ inflammation-associated blood Treg cells. This sequence originates from a donor aged 2-35 years with juvenile idiopathic arthritis. The CDR3: CASQSTLLLPGEQYF.